Sequencing of this TCR beta chain was carried out in a study of cytotoxic CD8 clonotypes in ibrutinib-treated CLL (dated by TCRdb to the early 2020s). As for the study more broadly: The cohort was composed of roughly ten relapsed/refractory and roughly 14 treatment-naive patients; IGHV unmutated status was identified in under 18 patients. Cryopreserved peripheral blood mononuclear cells were collected before treatment, at response, and at either disease progression or sustained remission. Partial responses were observed in some 24 patients and complete responses in 2; after a median follow-up of around 68 months, remission was maintained in about 15 patients and progression was observed in roughly 12. On average, each sample had roughly 260,000 productive templates and approximately 85,000 productive rearrangements. Longitudinal samples were obtainable from about 30% of the roughly 90 participants in the trial. Every remission and progressive disease sample was obtained while ibrutinib was still being received by the patients. Response samples were taken after a median of approximately 13 months on treatment, ranging from 6 to 36 months.

What the time point label conveys for this sample: approximately 25 months on ibrutinib. Around 2 micrograms of genomic DNA were extracted from cryopreserved PBMCs for TCR beta library preparation. High-throughput TCR beta sequencing was performed on longitudinal blood samples from CLL patients receiving ibrutinib monotherapy. The patients were enrolled in a single-center, open-label phase 2 trial of ibrutinib monotherapy. In regard to this clone: The clone's antigen remains unknown. No much larger clonotype is one base removed from it; base qualities were not supplied.

On a MiSeq, deep resolution sequencing aimed for a depth between 1 in 1 million and 1 in 200,000 T cells, with each clonotype covered approximately 9.8x on average. TCR beta libraries were generated with the immunoSEQ hsTCRB Kit. In the authors' own workflow: Data were analyzed with ImmunoSEQ Data Assistant and ImmunoSEQ Analyzer, with V, D and J genes assigned per IMGT definitions. Clonality was computed as one minus normalized Shannon entropy of productive rearrangement frequencies, ranging from 0 to 1. Public clonotype analysis was restricted to overrepresented clonotypes comprising at least 0.05% of each patient's repertoire. Roughly 12 age-matched healthy donor repertoires from immuneACCESS were used as controls for clonality. Entries here come from immuneACCESS through TCRdb and include only in-frame sequences with V and J called. Some clones fail to appear in such tables; in the studies checked, an unresolved V gene covers under half of the shortfall, and the cause of the remainder is unknown. V, J and clone size derive from that table, while D and trimming were established from the DNA sequence. The sample has roughly 250,000 clones on record, 70% of them singletons. The ten most abundant clones make up 15% of the sample.

CDR1 and CDR2 were assigned from the germline V gene (reference sequence) as WNHNN and SYGVQD. The CDR3 runs 15 residues from the cysteine to the phenylalanine. Only the CDR3 portion is preserved as DNA: 45 bases, with reading frame beginning at the first base. V sheds 3 bases and J sheds 3 bases, leaving 9 bases between their ends. Overall study results and their limits: Clonality rose at ibrutinib response, remained stable during sustained remission, and dropped back toward baseline at progression. Sampling times were not matched between sustained-remission and progressing patients, and lymph node repertoires were not studied. Public clonotypes were rare and either contracted or stayed stable during treatment, and the rise in clonality at ibrutinib response reflected the expansion of private clonotypes. Baseline clonality exceeded that of age-matched healthy donors and correlated strongly with circulating CD8+ T-cell counts.

The receptor's source is a human donor with chronic lymphocytic leukemia. The chain joins TRBV10-1 to TRBJ2-6, with the D gene not confidently named. The source material was PBMCs, sampled after 24 months of ibrutinib treatment. In nucleotides, the sequence is TGCGCCAGCAGTGACCCTAGTTATGGGGCCAACGTCCTGACTTTC. It translates to CASSDPSYGANVLTF.